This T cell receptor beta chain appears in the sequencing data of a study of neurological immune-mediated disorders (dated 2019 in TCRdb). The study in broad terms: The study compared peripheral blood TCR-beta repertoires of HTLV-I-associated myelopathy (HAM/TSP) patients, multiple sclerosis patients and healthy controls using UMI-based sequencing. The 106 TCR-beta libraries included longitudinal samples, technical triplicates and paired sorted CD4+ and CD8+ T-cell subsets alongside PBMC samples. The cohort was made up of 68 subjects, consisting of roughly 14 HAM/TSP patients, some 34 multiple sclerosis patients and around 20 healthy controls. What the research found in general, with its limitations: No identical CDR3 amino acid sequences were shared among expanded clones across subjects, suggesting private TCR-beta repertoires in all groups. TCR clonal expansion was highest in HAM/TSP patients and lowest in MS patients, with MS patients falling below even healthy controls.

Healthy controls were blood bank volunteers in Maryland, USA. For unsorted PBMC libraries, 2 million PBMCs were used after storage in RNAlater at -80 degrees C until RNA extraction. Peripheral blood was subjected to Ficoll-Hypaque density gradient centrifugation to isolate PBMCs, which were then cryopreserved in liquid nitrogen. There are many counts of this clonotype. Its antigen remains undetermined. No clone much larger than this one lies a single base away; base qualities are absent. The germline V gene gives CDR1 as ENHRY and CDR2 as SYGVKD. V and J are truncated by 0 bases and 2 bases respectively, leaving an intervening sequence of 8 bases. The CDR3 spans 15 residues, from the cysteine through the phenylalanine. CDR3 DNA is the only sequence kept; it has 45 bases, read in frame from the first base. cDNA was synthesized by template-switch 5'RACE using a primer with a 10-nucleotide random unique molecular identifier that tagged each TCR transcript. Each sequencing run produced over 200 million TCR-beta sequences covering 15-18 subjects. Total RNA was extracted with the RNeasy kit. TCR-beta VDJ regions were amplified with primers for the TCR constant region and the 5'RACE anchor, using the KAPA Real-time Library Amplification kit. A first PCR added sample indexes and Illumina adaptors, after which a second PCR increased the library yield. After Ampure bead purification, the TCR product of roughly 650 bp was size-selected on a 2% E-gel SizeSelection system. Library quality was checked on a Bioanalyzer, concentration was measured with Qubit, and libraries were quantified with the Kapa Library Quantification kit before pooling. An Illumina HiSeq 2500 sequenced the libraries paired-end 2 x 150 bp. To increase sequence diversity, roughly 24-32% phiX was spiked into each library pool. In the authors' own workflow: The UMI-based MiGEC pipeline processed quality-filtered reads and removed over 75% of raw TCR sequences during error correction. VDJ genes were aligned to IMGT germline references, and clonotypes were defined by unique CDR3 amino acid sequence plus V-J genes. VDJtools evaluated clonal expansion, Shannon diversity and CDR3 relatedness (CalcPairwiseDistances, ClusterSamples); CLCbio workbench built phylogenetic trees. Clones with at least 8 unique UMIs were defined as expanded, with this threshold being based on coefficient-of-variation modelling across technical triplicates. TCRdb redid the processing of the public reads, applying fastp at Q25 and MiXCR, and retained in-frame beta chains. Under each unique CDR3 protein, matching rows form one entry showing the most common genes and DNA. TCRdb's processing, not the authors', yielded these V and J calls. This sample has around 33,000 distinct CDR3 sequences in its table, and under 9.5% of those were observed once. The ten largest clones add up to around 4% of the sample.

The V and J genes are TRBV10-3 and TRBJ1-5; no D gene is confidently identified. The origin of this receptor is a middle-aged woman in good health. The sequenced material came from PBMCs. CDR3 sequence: CAISESWGGNQPQHF. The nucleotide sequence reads TGTGCCATCAGTGAGTCTTGGGGAGGCAATCAGCCCCAGCATTTT.